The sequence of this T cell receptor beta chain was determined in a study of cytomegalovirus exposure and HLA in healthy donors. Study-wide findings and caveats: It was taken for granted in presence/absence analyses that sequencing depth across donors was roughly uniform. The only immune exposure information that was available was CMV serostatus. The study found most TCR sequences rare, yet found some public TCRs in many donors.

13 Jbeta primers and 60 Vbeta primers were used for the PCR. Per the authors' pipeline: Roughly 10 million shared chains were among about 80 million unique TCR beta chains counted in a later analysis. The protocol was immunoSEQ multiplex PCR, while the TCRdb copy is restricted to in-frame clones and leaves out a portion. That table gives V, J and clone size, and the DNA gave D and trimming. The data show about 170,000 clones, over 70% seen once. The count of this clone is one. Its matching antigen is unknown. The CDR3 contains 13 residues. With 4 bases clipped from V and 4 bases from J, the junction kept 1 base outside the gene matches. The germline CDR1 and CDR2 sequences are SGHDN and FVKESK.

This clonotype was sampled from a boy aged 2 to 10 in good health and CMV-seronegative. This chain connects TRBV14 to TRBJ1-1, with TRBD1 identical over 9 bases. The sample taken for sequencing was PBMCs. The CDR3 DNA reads TGTGCCAGCAGCCGGACAGGGGCCACTGAAGCTTTCTTT. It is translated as CASSRTGATEAFF.